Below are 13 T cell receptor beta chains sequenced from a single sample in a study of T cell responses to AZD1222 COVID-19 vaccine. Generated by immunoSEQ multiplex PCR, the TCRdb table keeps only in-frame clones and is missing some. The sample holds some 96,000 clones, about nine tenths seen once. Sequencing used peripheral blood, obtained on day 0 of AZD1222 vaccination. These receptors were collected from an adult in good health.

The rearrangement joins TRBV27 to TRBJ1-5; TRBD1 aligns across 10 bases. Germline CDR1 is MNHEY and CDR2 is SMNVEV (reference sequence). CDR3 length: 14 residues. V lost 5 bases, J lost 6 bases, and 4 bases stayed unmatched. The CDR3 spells CASSPWTGGQPQHF. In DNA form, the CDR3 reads TGTGCCAGCAGTCCCTGGACAGGGGGTCAGCCCCAGCATTTT.

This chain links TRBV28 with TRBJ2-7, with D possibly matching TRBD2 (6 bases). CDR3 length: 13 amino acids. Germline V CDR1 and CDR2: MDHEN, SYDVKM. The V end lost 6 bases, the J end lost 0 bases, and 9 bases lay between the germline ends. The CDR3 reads CASRNGGSYEQYF. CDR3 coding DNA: TGTGCCAGCAGAAACGGGGGCTCCTACGAGCAGTACTTC.

The CDR3 nucleotides are TGTGCCAGCAGTTCCTACCGCTCCTACGAGCAGTACTTC. Its protein is CASSSYRSYEQYF. The V and J genes are TRBV27 and TRBJ2-7; D uncertain. Trimming cost V 4 bases and J 0 bases, with 7 bases left between them. Germline-derived CDR1 and CDR2 are MNHEY and SMNVEV (reference sequence). The CDR3 sequence is 13 residues long.

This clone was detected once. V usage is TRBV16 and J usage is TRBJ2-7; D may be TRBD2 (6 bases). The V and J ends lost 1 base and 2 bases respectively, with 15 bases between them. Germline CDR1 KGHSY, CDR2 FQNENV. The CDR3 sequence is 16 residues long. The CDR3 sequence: CASSQFQRTTTYEQYF. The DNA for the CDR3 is TGTGCCAGCAGCCAATTTCAGCGGACTACCACCTACGAGCAGTACTTC.

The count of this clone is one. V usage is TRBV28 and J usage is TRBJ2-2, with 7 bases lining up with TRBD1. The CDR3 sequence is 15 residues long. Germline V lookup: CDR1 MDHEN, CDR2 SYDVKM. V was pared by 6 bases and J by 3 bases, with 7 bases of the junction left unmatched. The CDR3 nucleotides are TGTGCCAGCAGACCTGGACAGGTCGACACCGGGGAGCTGTTTTTT. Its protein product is CASRPGQVDTGELFF.

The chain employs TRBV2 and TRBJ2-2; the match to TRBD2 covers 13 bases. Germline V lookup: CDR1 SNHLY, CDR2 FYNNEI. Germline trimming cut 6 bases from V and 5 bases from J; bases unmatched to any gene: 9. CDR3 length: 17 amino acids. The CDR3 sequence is CASRRTSGSLYTGELFF. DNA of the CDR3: TGTGCCAGCAGACGGACTAGCGGGAGTTTATATACCGGGGAGCTGTTTTTT.

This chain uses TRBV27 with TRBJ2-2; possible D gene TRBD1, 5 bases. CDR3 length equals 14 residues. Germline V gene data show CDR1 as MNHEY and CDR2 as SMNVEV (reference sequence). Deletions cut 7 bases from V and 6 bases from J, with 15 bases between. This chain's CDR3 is CASTRQGRAGELFF. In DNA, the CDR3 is TGTGCCAGCACCCGGCAGGGTAGGGCCGGGGAGCTGTTTTTT.

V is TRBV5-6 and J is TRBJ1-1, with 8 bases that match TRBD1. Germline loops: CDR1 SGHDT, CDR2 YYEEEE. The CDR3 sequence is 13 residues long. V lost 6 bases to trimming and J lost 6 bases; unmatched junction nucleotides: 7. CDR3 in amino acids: CASITRGQSEAFF. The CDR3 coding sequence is TGTGCCAGCATTACCAGGGGGCAATCTGAAGCTTTCTTT. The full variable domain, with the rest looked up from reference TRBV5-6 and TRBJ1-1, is DAGVTQSPTHLIKTRGQQVTLRCSPKSGHDTVSWYQQALGQGPQFIFQYYEEEERQRGNFPDRFSGHQFPNYSSELNVNALLLGDSALYLCASITRGQSEAFFGQGTRLTVV.

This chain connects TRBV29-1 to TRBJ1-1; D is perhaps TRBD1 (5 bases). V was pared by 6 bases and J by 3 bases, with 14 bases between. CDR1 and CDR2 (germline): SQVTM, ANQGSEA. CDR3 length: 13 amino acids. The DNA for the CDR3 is TGCAGCGTCCAAGGGGCCAGGGACACTGAAGCTTTCTTT. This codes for CSVQGARDTEAFF.

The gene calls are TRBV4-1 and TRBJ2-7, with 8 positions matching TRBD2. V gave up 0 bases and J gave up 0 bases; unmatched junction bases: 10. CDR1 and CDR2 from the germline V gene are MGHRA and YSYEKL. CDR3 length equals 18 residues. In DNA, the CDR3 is TGCGCCAGCAGCCAAGATAGTCCAGCGGGAGACCTCTCCTACGAGCAGTACTTC. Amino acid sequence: CASSQDSPAGDLSYEQYF.

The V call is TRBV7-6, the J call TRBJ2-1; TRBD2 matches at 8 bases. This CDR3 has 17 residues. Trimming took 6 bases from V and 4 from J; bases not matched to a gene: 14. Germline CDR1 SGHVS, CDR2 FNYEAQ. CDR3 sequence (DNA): TGTGCCAGCAGTCTTGAAAAGCGGGAGACGTCTTACAATGAGCAGTTCTTC. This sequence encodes CASSLEKRETSYNEQFF.

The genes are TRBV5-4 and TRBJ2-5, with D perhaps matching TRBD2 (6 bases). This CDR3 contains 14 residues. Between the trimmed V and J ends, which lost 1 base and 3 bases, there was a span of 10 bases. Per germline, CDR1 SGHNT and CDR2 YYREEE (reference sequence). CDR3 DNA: TGTGCCAGCAGCTTGATTAGCGGAGAAGAGACCCAGTACTTC. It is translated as CASSLISGEETQYF.

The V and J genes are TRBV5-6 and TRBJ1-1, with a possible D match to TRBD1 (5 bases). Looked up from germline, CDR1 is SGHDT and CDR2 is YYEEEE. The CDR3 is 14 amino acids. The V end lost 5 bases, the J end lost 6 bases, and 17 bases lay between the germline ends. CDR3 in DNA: TGTGCCAGCAGGCGAAGCAGGGCTGTCGCTGAAGCTTTCTTT. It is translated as CASRRSRAVAEAFF.